This note documents a single T cell receptor beta chain sequence. The sample belongs to a study of shared clonotypes between healthy human individuals. Trimming stripped 6 bases from V and 9 bases from J, with 22 bases between. Germline V gene lookup returns CDR1 SGDLS and CDR2 YYNGEE. CDR3 length equals 15 residues. Sequencing used immunoSEQ multiplex PCR; TCRdb keeps in-frame clones, though not all of them. The table lists roughly 1.4 million clones, approximately 98.5% of them singletons. This chain uses TRBV9 with TRBJ2-1; D may correspond to TRBD1 or TRBD2 (7 bases each). The source is a man aged 25 to 40 in good health. The material sequenced was naive CD4+ T cells sorted from blood. Subset: CD45RA+ positively selected. Here the CDR3 reads CASTPRGREWAEQFF. CDR3 in DNA: TGTGCCAGCACCCCTAGGGGGCGGGAGTGGGCTGAGCAGTTCTTC. The full variable domain, rest sourced from reference TRBV9 and TRBJ2-1, is DSGVTQTPKHLITATGQRVTLRCSPRSGDLSVYWYQQSLDQGLQFLIQYYNGEERAKGNILERFSAQQFPDLHSELNLSSLELGDSALYFCASTPRGREWAEQFFGPGTRLTVL.